This T cell receptor beta chain originates from a study of cytomegalovirus exposure and HLA in healthy donors. Study outcomes and limitations: Presence/absence analysis assumed near-uniform sequencing depth across donors. Versus the roughly 670-donor mean, an Asian-associated ancestry cluster reportedly showed fewer N-insertions in a later analysis.

The CDR3 spans 15 residues. The V segment lost 3 bases and the J segment 4 bases; nucleotides outside the gene matches: 6. Germline assignment: CDR1 LNHDA and CDR2 SQIVND (reference sequence). As for the donors, each was a healthy bone marrow donor. This clone was detected once. Its specificity is not known. PCR amplification relied on 60 Vbeta primers (plus 13 Jbeta primers). Clones were read by immunoSEQ multiplex PCR, and TCRdb kept only the in-frame ones, dropping some. The table has 200,000 to 250,000 clones, 75% to 85% seen once; the top ten hold around 2.7%. The source is a middle-aged woman in good health and CMV-seronegative. The chain uses TRBV19 and TRBJ2-1, with 7 positions matching TRBD1. The sequenced sample was PBMCs. CDR3 region: CASSIQGEWYNEQFF. CDR3 DNA sequence: TGTGCCAGTAGTATTCAGGGGGAGTGGTACAATGAGCAGTTCTTC.